This TCR beta chain appears in the sequencing data of a study of molecular identifiers for immune sequencing clone quantification (dated by TCRdb to 2017 to 2018). The study in broad terms: For a replicate experiment, the RNA from either around 20,000 or 100,000 naive CD8 T cells was divided into five aliquots, and four of those aliquots went on to sequencing. CD8 T cells were used in a methods study to benchmark molecular-identifier clustering-based TCR repertoire sequencing (MIDCIRS) and TCR RNA copy counting.

The library was prepared using PCR. Sequencer: Illumina HiSeq 4000. Bulk TCR libraries were made following a previously described method, with the TCR primers given in Table S5. Purification of total RNA was performed with the Qiagen AllPrep DNA/RNA kit. Before any analysis, reads coming from multiple sequencing runs of the same library were combined into one pool. Per the authors' processing: Reads were retained only if the reads had an exact TCR constant sequence, and the retained reads were trimmed to 150 nt and grouped according to their 12-nt molecular barcodes. Reads in each barcode group were sub-clustered using a 15% Levenshtein threshold, and a quality-weighted consensus sequence was built for each RNA molecule. Non-functional sequences were filtered out, along with any lower-count sequence sitting one edit away from another sequence. Barcode sub-clusters with fewer than 20% of the maximum read count were removed, based on fitting two negative binomial distributions. The raw public data were reprocessed by TCRdb itself: fastp quality trimming at Q25, MiXCR clonotype calling, in-frame beta chains only. Under each unique CDR3 protein, matching rows form one entry showing the most common genes and DNA. These V and J calls originate from TCRdb's pipeline instead of the authors' own analysis. Recorded for this sample are just under 650,000 distinct CDR3 sequences; 15% to 20% of them occurred a single time. The ten largest clones represent approximately 0.9% of the sample.

This clonotype has a count of ten or more. What this receptor recognizes is not known. Base-call qualities are not available, and no considerably larger clone is one nucleotide away. Overall results and qualifications from the work: Spiked-in Jurkat TCR RNA equal to a single cell's worth was reported to be detectable even within 1,100,000 naive CD8 T cells. In CMV-specific effector cells, clones with more than 20 RNA copies contained over 97% of molecules, whereas in naive cells such clones contained under 1% of molecules. Modeling gave around 3 recovered TCR RNA copies per cell versus 9.5 to 10 by digital PCR, implying approximately 30% capture efficiency. The sizes of highly expanded clones could end up underestimated when identical TCR molecules share a barcode. Naive libraries contained spiked-in Jurkat TCR RNA (10 copies' worth), which is not part of the donor repertoire. When barcode sub-clustering was left out, chimeric consensus sequences inflated TCR diversity, with chimeras reaching as high as 47%.

V loses 6 bases of germline sequence and J loses 4 bases, and the interval between the two ends is 7 bases. Reading from cysteine to phenylalanine, the CDR3 counts 11 amino acids. CDR3 DNA only is kept here, 33 bases in frame from base 1. The germline V gene specifies MNHEY as CDR1 and SVGEGT as CDR2. Libraries of naive CD8 T cells were built from anywhere between about 17,000 and 1,000,000 sorted cells, with 10%, 30% or 50% of the purified RNA used. On a BD FACSAria II, naive CD8 T cells were FACS-sorted as CD8+CD4-CCR7+CD45RA+ and collected into RLT Plus buffer. Approximately nine TCR copies' worth of Jurkat RNA were spiked into about 19,000-1,000,000 naive CD8 T cell samples to test detection sensitivity. CD8 T cells were enriched using RosetteSep CD8+ T Cell Enrichment Cocktail and Ficoll-Paque, and the enriched cells then underwent ACK red cell lysis.

Sequenced sample: naive CD8+ T cells from blood, with Jurkat cell RNA spiked in. The label giving this sample's cell subset or site can be read as: FACS-sorted CD8+CD4-CCR7+CD45RA+ naive T cells. The rearrangement joined TRBV6-2 or TRBV6-3 to TRBJ2-7, with the D gene call left open. This TCR was sampled from a human donor in good health. Some libraries in this study had Jurkat cell RNA spiked in. The DNA sequence is as follows: TGTGCCAGCAGCTACGATTACGAGCAGTACTTC. It is translated as CASSYDYEQYF.